The rows below give T cell receptor beta chains drawn from one sample of a study of T cells expressing NK-cell markers. TCRdb reworked the 5' RACE reads into one entry per CDR3 protein, no DNA. In all, the sample yields some 600,000 distinct CDR3 sequences. Sequencing used blood T cells: a sorted CD56 or NKG2C T cell subset, CD4+ or CD8+ T cells, or bulk PBMC T cells (not recorded which). All receptors come from a young man in good health. The CDR3 runs from the conserved cysteine through the conserved F or W.

V gene	J gene	CDR3 protein
TRBV4-2	TRBJ1-1	CASSQDITGDEAFF
TRBV7-2	TRBJ1-2	CASRRGTYGYTF
TRBV28	TRBJ2-7	CASISSLKMERQYF
TRBV24-1	TRBJ2-3	CATSSRGTTDTQYF
TRBV29-1	TRBJ1-1	CSAGGLNTEAFF
TRBV25-1	TRBJ1-1	CASRSARGTEAFF
TRBV7-2	TRBJ2-3	CASSSPLAGVPRTQYF
TRBV12-3/TRBV12-4	TRBJ2-2	CASRGGLTPGELFF
TRBV7-2	TRBJ2-1	CASSLGTTYYNEQFF
TRBV7-2	TRBJ2-2	CASSQGGVVPGELFF
TRBV5-6	TRBJ2-1	CASSLRESEQFF
TRBV7-8	TRBJ2-4	CASSLGPVTSGRNIQYF
TRBV6-2/TRBV6-3	TRBJ2-2	CASSYSRLTNTGELFF
TRBV7-3	TRBJ2-2	CASRRDVTGELFF
TRBV12-3/TRBV12-4	TRBJ1-6	CASSLEDWASPLHF
TRBV7-9	TRBJ1-1	CASSLAEGRETEAFF
TRBV6-1	TRBJ2-5	CASSARGGQQETQYF
TRBV5-5	TRBJ2-1	CATGDRSYNEQFF
TRBV6-5	TRBJ1-3	CASSYTLGQGAVSGNTIYF
TRBV15	TRBJ1-1	CATSRGVNTEAFF